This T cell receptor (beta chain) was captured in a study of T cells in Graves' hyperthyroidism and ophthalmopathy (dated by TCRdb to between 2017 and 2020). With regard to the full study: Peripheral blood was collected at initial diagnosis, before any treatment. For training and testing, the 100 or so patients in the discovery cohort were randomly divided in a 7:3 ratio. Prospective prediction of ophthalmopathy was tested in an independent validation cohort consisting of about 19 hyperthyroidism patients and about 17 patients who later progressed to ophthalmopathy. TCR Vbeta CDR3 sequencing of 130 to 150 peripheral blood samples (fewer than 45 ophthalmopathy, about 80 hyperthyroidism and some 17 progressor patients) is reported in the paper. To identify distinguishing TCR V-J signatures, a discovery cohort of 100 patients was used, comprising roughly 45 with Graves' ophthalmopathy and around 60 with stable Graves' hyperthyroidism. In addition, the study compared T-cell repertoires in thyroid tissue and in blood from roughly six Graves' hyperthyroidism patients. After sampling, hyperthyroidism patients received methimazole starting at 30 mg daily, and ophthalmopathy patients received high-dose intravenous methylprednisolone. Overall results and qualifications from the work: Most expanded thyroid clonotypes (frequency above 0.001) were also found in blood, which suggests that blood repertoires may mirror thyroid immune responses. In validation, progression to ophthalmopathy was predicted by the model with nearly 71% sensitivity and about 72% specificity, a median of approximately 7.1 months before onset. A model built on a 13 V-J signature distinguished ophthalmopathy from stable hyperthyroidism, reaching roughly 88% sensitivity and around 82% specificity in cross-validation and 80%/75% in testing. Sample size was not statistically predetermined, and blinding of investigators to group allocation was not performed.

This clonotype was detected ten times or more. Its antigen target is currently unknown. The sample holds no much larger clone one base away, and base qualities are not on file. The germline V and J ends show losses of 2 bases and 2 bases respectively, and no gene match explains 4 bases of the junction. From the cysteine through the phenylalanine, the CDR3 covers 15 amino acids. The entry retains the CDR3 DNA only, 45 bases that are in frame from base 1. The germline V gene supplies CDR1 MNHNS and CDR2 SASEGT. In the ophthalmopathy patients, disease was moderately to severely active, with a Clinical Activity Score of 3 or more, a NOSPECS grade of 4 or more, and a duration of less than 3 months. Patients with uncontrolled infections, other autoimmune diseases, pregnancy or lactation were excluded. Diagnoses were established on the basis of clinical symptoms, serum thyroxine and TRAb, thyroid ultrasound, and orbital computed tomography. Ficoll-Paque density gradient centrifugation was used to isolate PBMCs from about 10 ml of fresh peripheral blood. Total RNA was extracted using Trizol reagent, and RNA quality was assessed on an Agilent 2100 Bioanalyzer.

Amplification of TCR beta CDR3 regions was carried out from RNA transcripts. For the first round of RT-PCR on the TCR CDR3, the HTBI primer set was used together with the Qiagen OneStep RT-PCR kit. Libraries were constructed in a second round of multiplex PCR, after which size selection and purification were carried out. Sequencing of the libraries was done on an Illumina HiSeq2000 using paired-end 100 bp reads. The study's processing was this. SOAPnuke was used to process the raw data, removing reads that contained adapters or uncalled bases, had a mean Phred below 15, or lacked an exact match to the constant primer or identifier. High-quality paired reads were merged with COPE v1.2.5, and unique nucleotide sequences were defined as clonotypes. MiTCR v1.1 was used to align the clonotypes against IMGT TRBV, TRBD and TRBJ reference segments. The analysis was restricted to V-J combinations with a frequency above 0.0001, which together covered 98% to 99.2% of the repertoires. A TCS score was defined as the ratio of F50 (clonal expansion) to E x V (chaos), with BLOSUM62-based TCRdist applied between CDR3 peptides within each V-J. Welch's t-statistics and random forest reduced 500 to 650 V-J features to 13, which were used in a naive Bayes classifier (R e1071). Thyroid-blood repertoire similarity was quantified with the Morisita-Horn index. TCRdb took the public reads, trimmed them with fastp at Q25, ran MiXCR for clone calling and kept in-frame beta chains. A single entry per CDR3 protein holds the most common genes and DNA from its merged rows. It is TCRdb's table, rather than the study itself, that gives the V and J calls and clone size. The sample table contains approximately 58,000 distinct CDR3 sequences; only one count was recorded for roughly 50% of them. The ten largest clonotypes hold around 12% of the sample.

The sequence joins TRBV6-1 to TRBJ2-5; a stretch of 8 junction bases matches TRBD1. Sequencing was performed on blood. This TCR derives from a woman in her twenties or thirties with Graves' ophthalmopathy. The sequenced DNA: TGTGCCAGCAGTGAATTCGGGACAGGACAAGAGACCCAGTACTTC. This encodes CASSEFGTGQETQYF.